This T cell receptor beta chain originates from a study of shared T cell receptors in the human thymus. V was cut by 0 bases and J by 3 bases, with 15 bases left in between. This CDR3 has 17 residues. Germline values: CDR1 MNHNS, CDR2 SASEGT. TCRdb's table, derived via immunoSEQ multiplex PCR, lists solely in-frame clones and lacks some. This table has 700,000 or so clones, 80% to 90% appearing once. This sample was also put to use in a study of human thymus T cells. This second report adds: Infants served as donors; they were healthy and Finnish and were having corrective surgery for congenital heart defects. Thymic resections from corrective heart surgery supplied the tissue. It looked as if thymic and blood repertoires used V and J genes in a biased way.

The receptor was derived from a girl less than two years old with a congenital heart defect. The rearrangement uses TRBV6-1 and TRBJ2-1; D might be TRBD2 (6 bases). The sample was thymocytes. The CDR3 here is CASSEAEGLANYNEQFF. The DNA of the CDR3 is TGTGCCAGCAGTGAAGCGGAGGGGCTAGCGAACTACAATGAGCAGTTCTTC.